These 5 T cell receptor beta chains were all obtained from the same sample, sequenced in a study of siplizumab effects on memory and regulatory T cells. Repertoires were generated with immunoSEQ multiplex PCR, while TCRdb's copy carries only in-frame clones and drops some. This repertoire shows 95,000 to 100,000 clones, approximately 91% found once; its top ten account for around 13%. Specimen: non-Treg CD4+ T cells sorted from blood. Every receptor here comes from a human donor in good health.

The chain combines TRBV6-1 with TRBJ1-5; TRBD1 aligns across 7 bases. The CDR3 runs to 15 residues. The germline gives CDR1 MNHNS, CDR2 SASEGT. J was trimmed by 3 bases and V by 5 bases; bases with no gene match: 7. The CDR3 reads CASSSQTGHNQPQHF. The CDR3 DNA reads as TGTGCCAGCAGTTCACAGACAGGGCACAATCAGCCCCAGCATTTT.

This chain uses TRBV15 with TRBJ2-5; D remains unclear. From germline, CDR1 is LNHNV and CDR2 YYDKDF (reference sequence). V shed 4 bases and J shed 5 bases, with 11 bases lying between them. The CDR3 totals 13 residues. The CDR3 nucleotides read TGTGCCACCAGCAAGGGAAGGGTTGAGACCCAGTACTTC. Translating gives CATSKGRVETQYF.

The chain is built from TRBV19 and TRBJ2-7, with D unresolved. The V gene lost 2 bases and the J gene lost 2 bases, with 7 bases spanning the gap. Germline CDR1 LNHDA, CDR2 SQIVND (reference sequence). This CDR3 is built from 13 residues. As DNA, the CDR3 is TGTGCCAGTAGTATACCTGGGCCCTACGAGCAGTACTTC. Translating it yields CASSIPGPYEQYF.

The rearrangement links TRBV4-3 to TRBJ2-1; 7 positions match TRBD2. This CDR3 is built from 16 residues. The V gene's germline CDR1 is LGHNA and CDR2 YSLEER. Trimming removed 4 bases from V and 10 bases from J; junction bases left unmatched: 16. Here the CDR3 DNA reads TGCGCCAGCAGCCCGTTAGCGGGTCGCGATTTTGTAGAGCAGTTCTTC. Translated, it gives CASSPLAGRDFVEQFF.

The CDR3 region has the DNA TGTGCCAGCAGCTTAGCGGGGGGACCGGTCAATCAGCCCCAGCATTTT. Amino acids: CASSLAGGPVNQPQHF. V is TRBV7-6 and J is TRBJ1-5, with D possibly being TRBD1 (5 bases). From germline, CDR1 is SGHVS and CDR2 FNYEAQ. V was cut by 0 bases and J by 3 bases, with 12 bases left in between. The CDR3 is 16 amino acids.